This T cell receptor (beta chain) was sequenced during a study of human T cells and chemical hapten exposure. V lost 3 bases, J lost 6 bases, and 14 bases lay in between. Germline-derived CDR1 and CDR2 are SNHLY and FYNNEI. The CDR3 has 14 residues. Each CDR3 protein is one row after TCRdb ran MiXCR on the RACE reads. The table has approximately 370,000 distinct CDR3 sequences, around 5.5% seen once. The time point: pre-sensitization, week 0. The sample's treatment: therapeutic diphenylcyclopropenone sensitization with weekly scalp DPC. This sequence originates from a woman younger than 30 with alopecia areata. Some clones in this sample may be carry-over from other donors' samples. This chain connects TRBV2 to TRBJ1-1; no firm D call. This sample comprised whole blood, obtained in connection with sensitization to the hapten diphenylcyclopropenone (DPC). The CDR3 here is CASSDNWGNAEAFF. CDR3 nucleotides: TGTGCCAGCAGTGATAATTGGGGTAACGCTGAAGCTTTCTTT.